This TCR beta chain appears in the sequencing data of a study of T cell responses to AZD1222 COVID-19 vaccine. TCRdb keeps only in-frame clones here, not all; method: immunoSEQ multiplex PCR. The table shows 120,000 or so clones, with 65% to 90% occurring only once. Second-dose timings of about 4 or about 12 weeks were pooled. This receptor was taken from an adult who received the AZD1222 COVID-19 vaccine. The sample here was peripheral blood, taken 28 days after the second AZD1222 dose.

The CDR3 DNA follows: TGTGCCAGCAGTTTAGGGCTTGGACAGGGGAAAGGTAATTCACCCCTCCACTTT. Translating it yields CASSLGLGQGKGNSPLHF. The chain recombines TRBV28 with TRBJ1-6, with TRBD1 identical over 9 bases. This CDR3 is 18 amino acids long. Trimming at V came to 2 bases and at J to 6 bases, leaving 11 bases not matched to a gene. Germline loops: CDR1 MDHEN, CDR2 SYDVKM.